The text below deals with one T cell receptor (beta chain). Its antigen is not known. One entry per CDR3 protein results from TCRdb running MiXCR on the reads. Of fewer than 250,000 distinct CDR3 sequences listed, 22% are singletons. This sample is part of a study of T cell repertoires in cytomegalovirus infection. In the study overall: Both CMV infection and a matching HLA type were indicated by public TCR beta signatures. Whole-study findings and limits: HLA-C-restricted CMV clonotypes gave the most frequent clonotype in two of eight donors. Summed frequency of public TCR beta families distinguished CMV carriers with the relevant HLA.

Trimming removed 6 bases from V and 8 bases from J, with 22 bases in between. Germline-derived CDR1 and CDR2 are SQVTM and ANQGSEA. The CDR3 is 14 residues long. The V call is TRBV29-1, the J call TRBJ1-1, with D unclear. The sequence derives from a human donor in good health (CMV status not recorded). Some clones in this sample may be carry-over from other donors' samples. Material for sequencing was CD8+ T cells from PBMCs. The CDR3 reads CSVRNLVSGEEAFF. The CDR3, as DNA: TGCAGCGTCCGAAACTTGGTCAGCGGAGAAGAAGCTTTCTTT.